This entry describes one T cell receptor (beta chain). The sample is drawn from a study of CD8 T cells in Susac syndrome. This CDR3 region has 16 residues. V was trimmed by 1 base and J by 1 base, leaving 12 bases between them. The germline CDR1 and CDR2 sequences are LNHNV and YYDKDF (reference sequence). The RNA input was roughly 0.45 to 1 ug, and it was reverse transcribed with random hexamers. Across 54 Vbeta and 13 Jbeta, immunoSEQ multiplex PCR amplified TCR beta CDR3. TCRdb reanalysed the immunoSEQ multiplex PCR reads using MiXCR and keeps one entry per CDR3 protein. The table has 100,000 to 150,000 distinct CDR3 sequences, nearly 95% seen once.

The chain recombines TRBV15 with TRBJ2-3, with D unresolved. This sequence was found in a human donor in good health. Sequences were obtained from CD4+ T cells from PBMCs. The CDR3 sequence is CATSRVGNAGTDTQYF. The CDR3 nucleotides are TGTGCCACCAGCAGAGTGGGGAATGCCGGCACAGATACGCAGTATTTT.